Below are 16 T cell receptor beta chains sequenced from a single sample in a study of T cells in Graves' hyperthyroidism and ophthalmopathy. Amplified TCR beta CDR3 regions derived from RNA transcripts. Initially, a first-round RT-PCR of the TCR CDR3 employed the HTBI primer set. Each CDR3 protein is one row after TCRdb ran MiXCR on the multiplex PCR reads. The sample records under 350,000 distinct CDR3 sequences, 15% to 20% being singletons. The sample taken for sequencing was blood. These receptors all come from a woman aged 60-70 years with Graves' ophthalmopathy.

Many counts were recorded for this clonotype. The CDR3: CASSSDRGLRTEAFF. In DNA, the CDR3 is TGTGCCAGCAGCTCGGACAGGGGGTTGCGGACTGAAGCTTTCTTT. The chain joins TRBV7-9 to TRBJ1-1, with 10 bases aligning to TRBD1. The trim removed 4 bases at V and 5 bases at J, leaving 7 bases unmatched. CDR3 length: 15 amino acids. Germline V gene lookup returns CDR1 SEHNR and CDR2 FQNEAQ (reference sequence).

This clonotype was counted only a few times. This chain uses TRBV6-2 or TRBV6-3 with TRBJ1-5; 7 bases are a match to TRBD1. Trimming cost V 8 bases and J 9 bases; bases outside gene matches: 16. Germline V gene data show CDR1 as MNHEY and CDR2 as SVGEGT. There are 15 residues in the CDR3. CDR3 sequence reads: CASALGGSLPSPQHF. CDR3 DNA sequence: TGTGCCAGCGCCTTAGGGGGCTCTCTCCCTTCGCCCCAGCATTTT.

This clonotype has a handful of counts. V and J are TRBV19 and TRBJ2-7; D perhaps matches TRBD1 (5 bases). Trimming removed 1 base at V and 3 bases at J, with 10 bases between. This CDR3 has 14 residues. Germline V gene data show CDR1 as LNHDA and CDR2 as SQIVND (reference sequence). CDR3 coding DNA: TGTGCCAGTAGTATAGCCTCAGGGAACTACGAGCAGTACTTC. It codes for CASSIASGNYEQYF.

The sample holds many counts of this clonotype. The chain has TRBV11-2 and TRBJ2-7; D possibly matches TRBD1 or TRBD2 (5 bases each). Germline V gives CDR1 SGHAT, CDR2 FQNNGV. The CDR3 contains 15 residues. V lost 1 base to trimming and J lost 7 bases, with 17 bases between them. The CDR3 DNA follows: TGTGCCAGCAGCTTAGGGATGGGACGGGTCGGGGAGCAGTACTTC. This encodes CASSLGMGRVGEQYF.

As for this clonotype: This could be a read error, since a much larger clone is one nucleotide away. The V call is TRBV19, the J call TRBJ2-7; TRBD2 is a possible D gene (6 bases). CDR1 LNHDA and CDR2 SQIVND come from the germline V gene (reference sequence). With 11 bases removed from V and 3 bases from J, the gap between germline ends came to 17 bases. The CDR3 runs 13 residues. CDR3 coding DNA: TGTGCCGGTGGCGGGACGGTGATCTACGAGCAGTACTTC. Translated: CAGGGTVIYEQYF.

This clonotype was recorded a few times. This CDR3 reads CSANRGPYNEQFF. DNA of the CDR3: TGCAGTGCTAACAGGGGCCCCTACAATGAGCAGTTCTTC. This chain uses TRBV20-1 with TRBJ2-1; TRBD1 matches at 7 bases. CDR1 and CDR2 from the germline V gene are DFQATT and SNEGSKA (reference sequence). Unmatched junction bases numbered 2, after V lost 4 bases and J lost 2 bases. The length of the CDR3 is 13 residues.

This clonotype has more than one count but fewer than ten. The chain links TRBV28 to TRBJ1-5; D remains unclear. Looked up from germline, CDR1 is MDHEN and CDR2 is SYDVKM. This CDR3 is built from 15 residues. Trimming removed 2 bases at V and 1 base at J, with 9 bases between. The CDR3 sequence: CASSLAGPSNQPQHF. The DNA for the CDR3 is TGTGCCAGCAGTTTAGCTGGACCCAGCAATCAGCCCCAGCATTTT.

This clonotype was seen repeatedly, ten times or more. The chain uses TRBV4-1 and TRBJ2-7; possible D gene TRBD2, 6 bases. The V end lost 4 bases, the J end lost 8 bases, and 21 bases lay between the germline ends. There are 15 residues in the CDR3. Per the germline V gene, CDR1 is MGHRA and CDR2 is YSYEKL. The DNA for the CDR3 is TGCGCCAGCAGCCCCCGATGGGGACCGACTAGTCAGCAGTACTTC. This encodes CASSPRWGPTSQQYF.

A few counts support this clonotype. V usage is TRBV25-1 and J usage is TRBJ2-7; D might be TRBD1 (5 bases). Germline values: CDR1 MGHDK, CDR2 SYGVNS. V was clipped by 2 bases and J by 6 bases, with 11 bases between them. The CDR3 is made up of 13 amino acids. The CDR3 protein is CASSEVQVGEQYF. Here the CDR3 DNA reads TGTGCCAGCAGTGAAGTACAGGTTGGCGAGCAGTACTTC.

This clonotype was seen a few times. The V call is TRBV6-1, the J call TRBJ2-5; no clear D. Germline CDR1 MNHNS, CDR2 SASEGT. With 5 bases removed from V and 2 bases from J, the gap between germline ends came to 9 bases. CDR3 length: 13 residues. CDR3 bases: TGTGCCAGCAGTATGGCCCTACAAGAGACCCAGTACTTC. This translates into CASSMALQETQYF.

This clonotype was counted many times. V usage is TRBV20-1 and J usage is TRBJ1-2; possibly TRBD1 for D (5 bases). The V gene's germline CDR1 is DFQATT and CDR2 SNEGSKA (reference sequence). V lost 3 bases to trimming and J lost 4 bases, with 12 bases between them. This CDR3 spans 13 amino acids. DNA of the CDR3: TGCAGTGCTAGCTCGGTCGGGGGCTATGGCTACACCTTC. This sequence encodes CSASSVGGYGYTF.

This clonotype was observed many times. CDR3 bases: TGTGCCAGCAGCCGGCGGGGACCATCCTACGAGCAGTACTTC. This sequence encodes CASSRRGPSYEQYF. The V and J genes are TRBV6-2 or TRBV6-3 and TRBJ2-7, with D maybe TRBD2 (6 bases). The ends were cut back, 6 bases at V and 1 base at J, with 13 bases in the middle. This CDR3 spans 14 amino acids. CDR1 and CDR2 from the germline V gene are MNHEY and SVGEGT.

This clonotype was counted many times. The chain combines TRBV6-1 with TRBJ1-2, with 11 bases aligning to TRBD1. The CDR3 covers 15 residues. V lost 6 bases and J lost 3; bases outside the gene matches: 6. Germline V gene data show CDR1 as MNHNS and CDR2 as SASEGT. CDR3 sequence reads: CASSPWTGGYYGYTF. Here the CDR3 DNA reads TGTGCCAGCAGCCCGTGGACAGGGGGCTACTATGGCTACACCTTC.

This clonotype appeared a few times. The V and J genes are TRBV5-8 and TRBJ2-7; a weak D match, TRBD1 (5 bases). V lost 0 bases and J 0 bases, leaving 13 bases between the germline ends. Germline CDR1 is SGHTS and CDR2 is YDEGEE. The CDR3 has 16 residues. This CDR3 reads CASSLVGQYSSYEQYF. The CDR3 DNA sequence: TGTGCCAGCAGCTTGGTGGGGCAGTATAGCTCCTACGAGCAGTACTTC.

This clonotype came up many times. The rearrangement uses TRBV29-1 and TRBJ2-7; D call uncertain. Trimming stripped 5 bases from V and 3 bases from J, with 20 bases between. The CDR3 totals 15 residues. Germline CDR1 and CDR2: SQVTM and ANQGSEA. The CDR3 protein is CSVFGSFGSSYEQYF. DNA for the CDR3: TGCAGCGTTTTCGGTTCGTTTGGTTCCAGCTACGAGCAGTACTTC.

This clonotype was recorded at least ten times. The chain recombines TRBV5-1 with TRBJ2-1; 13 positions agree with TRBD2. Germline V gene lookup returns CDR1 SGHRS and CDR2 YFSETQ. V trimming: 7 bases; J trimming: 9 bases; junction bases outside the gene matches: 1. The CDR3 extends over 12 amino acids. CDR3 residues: CASGLAGAEQFF. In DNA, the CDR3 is TGCGCCAGCGGACTAGCGGGGGCTGAGCAGTTCTTC.